This TCR beta chain is from a study of tumor and adjacent non-tumor tissue in lung cancer. This CDR3 contains 17 residues. Germline CDR1 reads MNHNY; CDR2 reads SVGAGI (reference sequence). To note about this clonotype: The antigen remains unidentified. The junction does not match germline at one end; this may be a read error.

Study results and caveats: Tumor repertoires had a smaller top 100 clone share than normal lung. Significantly higher TCR diversity was found in tumor than normal lung.

TCRbeta libraries were built with three rounds of nested PCR, modified from ARM-PCR. TCRdb reanalysed the multiplex PCR reads using MiXCR and keeps one entry per CDR3 protein. This sample yields 68,000 or so distinct CDR3 sequences, of which around 60% are seen a single time; 20% belongs to the top ten. The template was RNA from unsorted bulk tissue. The origin of this receptor is a man in his forties or fifties with non-small cell lung cancer. Sequenced material: lung tumor tissue. The gene calls are TRBV6-6 and TRBJ1-6; D unclear. The CDR3 coding sequence is TGTGCCAGCAGTTACGATGAAAGGAGCTCCTATAGTTCACCCCTCCACTTT. This sequence encodes CASSYDERSSYSSPLHF.